The subject of this entry is one T cell receptor beta chain. Original handling: Reference gene primer amplification gave estimated nucleated cell counts. Profiling relied on immunoSEQ multiplex PCR, and the TCRdb table lists in-frame clones only, not all of them. V and J calls and clone size are copied from that table; D and trimming were computed from the DNA. The data hold over 90,000 clones, with about 87% observed a single time. This record comes from a study of blood T cell repertoires in COVID-19. Turning to the study itself: T cells, B-cell-depleted T cells, or PBMCs supplied cDNA or gDNA.

CDR3 length: 15 residues. Germline V gives CDR1 SGDLS, CDR2 YYNGEE. V lost 4 bases, J lost 7 bases, and 17 bases lay in between. The sequenced material came from peripheral blood. The V gene is TRBV9, the J gene TRBJ1-4; D is perhaps TRBD1 (5 bases). This sequence originates from a human donor in a cohort sampled during active or convalescent COVID-19. The CDR3 nucleotides read TGTGCCAGCAGCAAAGCCCAGGGTTTCGGTGAAAAACTGTTTTTT. Translated: CASSKAQGFGEKLFF.